Below are 25 T cell receptor beta chains sequenced from a single sample in a study of T cell repertoires in cytomegalovirus infection. Each CDR3 protein gets one entry after TCRdb re-called the reads with MiXCR. This sample has about 500,000 distinct CDR3 sequences, with roughly a third found just once. These TCRs' antigens remain unknown. The sample consisted of cultured PBMCs, taken from culture after CMV antigen stimulation. Receptor source: a human donor in good health (CMV status not recorded). Some clones in this sample may be carry-over from other donors' samples.

The chain has TRBV6-5 and TRBJ2-7, with no clear D. Germline CDR1 reads MNHEY; CDR2 reads SVGAGI. The CDR3 consists of 15 residues. V was pared by 0 bases and J by 4 bases, with 13 bases between. The CDR3 reads CASSYSAGIGYEQYV. For the CDR3, the DNA is TGTGCCAGCAGTTACTCGGCAGGAATAGGGTACGAGCAGTACGTC.

There are many counts of this clonotype. The V gene is TRBV7-8, the J gene TRBJ2-6; unclear D gene. The germline V gene encodes CDR1 SGHVS and CDR2 FQNEAQ. The CDR3 sequence is 11 residues long. The ends were cut back, 3 bases at V and 14 bases at J, with 8 bases in the middle. The CDR3 here is CASSFAGFLTF. Written as DNA, the CDR3 is TGTGCCAGCAGCTTTGCCGGTTTCCTGACTTTC.

This chain connects TRBV7-2 to TRBJ1-1, with D perhaps matching TRBD1 (6 bases). The germline V gene has CDR1 SGHTA and CDR2 FQGNSA. The CDR3 is 15 residues long. V dropped 1 base and J dropped 4 bases, with 13 bases sitting between them. CDR3: CASSLGGASGTEAFF. For the CDR3, the DNA is TGTGCCAGCAGCTTAGGGGGGGCGAGTGGCACTGAAGCTTTCTTT. Filled out from reference TRBV7-2 and TRBJ1-1, the complete variable domain reads GAGVSQSPSNKVTEKGKDVELRCDPISGHTALYWYRQSLGQGLEFLIYFQGNSAPDKSGLPSDRFSAERTGGSVSTLTIQRTQQEDSAVYLCASSLGGASGTEAFFGQGTRLTVV.

The CDR3 DNA is TGTGCCAGCACCCAGACTGGGGGGCTCGGGGCCAACGTCCTGACTTTC. This codes for CASTQTGGLGANVLTF. The chain uses TRBV7-6 and TRBJ2-6; D possibly uses TRBD1 or TRBD2 (6 bases each). Trimming removed 7 bases from V and 4 bases from J, with 17 bases in between. The length of the CDR3 is 16 residues. Germline values: CDR1 SGHVS, CDR2 FNYEAQ.

The CDR3 is CASTYFQGAPGNTIYF. DNA of the CDR3: TGTGCCAGCACCTATTTCCAGGGGGCGCCAGGAAACACCATATATTTT. V gene TRBV6-2 or TRBV6-3 combines with J gene TRBJ1-3; 8 bases are shared with TRBD1. The junction had 12 bases not matched to a gene; V was cut back by 7 bases and J by 4 bases. In germline, CDR1 is MNHEY, CDR2 SVGEGT. This CDR3 comprises 16 residues.

The chain carries TRBV20-1 and TRBJ2-1; a weak D match, TRBD1 (5 bases). Between the trimmed V and J ends, which lost 5 bases and 7 bases, there was a span of 12 bases. Germline V gene data show CDR1 as DFQATT and CDR2 as SNEGSKA (reference sequence). CDR3 length: 12 residues. In DNA, the CDR3 is TGCAGTGCTGTCGCCAGGGCGAATGAGCAGTTCTTC. Protein: CSAVARANEQFF.

This chain joins TRBV7-2 and TRBJ1-2; TRBD1 might be the D (6 bases). V lost 1 base, J lost 5 bases, and 14 bases lay in between. The CDR3 is 15 amino acids. Germline lookup yields CDR1 SGHTA and CDR2 FQGNSA. CDR3 sequence (DNA): TGTGCCAGCAGCTTAGTGGGCAGGGGTAGTTATGGCTACACCTTC. Amino acids: CASSLVGRGSYGYTF.

The V gene is TRBV6-2 or TRBV6-3, the J gene TRBJ2-3; TRBD2 aligns across 7 bases. The length of the CDR3 is 18 residues. With V trimmed by 7 bases and J by 2 bases, 18 bases remained unmatched. Germline V gives CDR1 MNHEY, CDR2 SVGEGT. CDR3 nucleotide sequence: TGTGCCAGCATGCGGACTGGCGGGAGTACCTTCGTCACAGATACGCAGTATTTT. The encoded protein is CASMRTGGSTFVTDTQYF.

This clonotype was counted only a few times. The V and J genes are TRBV10-3 and TRBJ2-5; 7 nucleotides line up with TRBD1. The CDR3 is 13 amino acids. With 10 bases clipped from V and 1 base from J, the junction kept 6 bases outside the gene matches. Germline assignment: CDR1 ENHRY and CDR2 SYGVKD. The CDR3, as DNA: TGTGCCACCAGGGGGTACAGCCAAGAGACCCAGTACTTC. Translating gives CATRGYSQETQYF.

This clonotype has a handful of counts. V is TRBV7-2 and J is TRBJ2-3; TRBD2 matches 9 bases. CDR3 length: 16 amino acids. Losses at the gene ends were 1 base for V and 4 bases for J; bases not matched to a gene: 6. CDR1 and CDR2 (germline): SGHTA, FQGNSA. In nucleotides, the CDR3 is TGTGCCAGCAGCTTAGGAGCGGGAGGCGGGGCAGATACGCAGTATTTT. Amino acid sequence: CASSLGAGGGADTQYF.

This clonotype was detected only a few times. The V call is TRBV24-1, the J call TRBJ2-1; D remains ambiguous. This CDR3 contains 12 residues. V lost 5 bases and J lost 6, with 7 bases in between. Looked up from germline, CDR1 is KGHDR and CDR2 is SFDVKD. The CDR3, as DNA: TGTGCCACCAGTGGGGCGAGCAATGAGCAGTTCTTC. It is translated as CATSGASNEQFF.

V and J are TRBV5-1 and TRBJ2-5, with 12 bases aligning to TRBD2. In germline, CDR1 is SGHRS, CDR2 YFSETQ. The length of the CDR3 is 17 residues. Trimming cost V 2 bases and J 2 bases; bases outside gene matches: 7. The CDR3 here is CASSLGLAGPEQETQYF. In DNA, the CDR3 is TGCGCCAGCAGCTTAGGACTAGCGGGACCGGAACAAGAGACCCAGTACTTC.

This sequence joins TRBV27 and TRBJ1-2, with D perhaps matching TRBD1 (5 bases). V lost 8 bases and J lost 7, with 17 bases in between. The CDR3 covers 13 residues. Germline V gene lookup returns CDR1 MNHEY and CDR2 SMNVEV (reference sequence). The CDR3 here is CASRNPGNGGYTF. The CDR3 nucleotides read TGTGCCAGCCGTAACCCAGGGAATGGTGGCTACACCTTC.

This clonotype was picked up a small number of times. The rearrangement uses TRBV7-2 and TRBJ2-7; TRBD1 is a possible D gene (5 bases). The ends were cut back, 5 bases at V and 3 bases at J, with 11 bases in the middle. The CDR3 loop spans 13 amino acids. Germline V CDR1 and CDR2: SGHTA, FQGNSA. The CDR3 region has the DNA TGTGCCAGCAGCCCCGGACACCTCTACGAGCAGTACTTC. Translation gives CASSPGHLYEQYF.

At least ten counts were recorded for this clonotype. This chain joins TRBV7-2 and TRBJ1-2; D gene uncertain. CDR3 length equals 16 residues. The V gene's germline CDR1 is SGHTA and CDR2 FQGNSA. Trimming left V 3 bases short and J 1 base short, with 15 bases between. DNA for the CDR3: TGTGCCAGCAGCTTCGGGATAGCACTAATTAACTATGGCTACACCTTC. It encodes CASSFGIALINYGYTF.

This clonotype came up many times. This sequence joins TRBV7-2 and TRBJ2-5, with D uncertain. CDR3 size: 15 residues. Germline loops: CDR1 SGHTA, CDR2 FQGNSA. The V end was cut by 4 bases, the J end by 1 base, with 13 bases between. The CDR3 DNA reads as TGTGCCAGCAGCTCCCGTTTGCGAGCCCAAGAGACCCAGTACTTC. This translates into CASSSRLRAQETQYF.

This clonotype was counted at least ten times. The gene calls are TRBV7-2 and TRBJ2-3, with 10 bases lining up with TRBD2. Germline lookup yields CDR1 SGHTA and CDR2 FQGNSA. The junction had 10 bases not matched to a gene; V was cut back by 2 bases and J by 5 bases. The CDR3 is 17 amino acids. CDR3 sequence: CASSLTPSGSGRDTQYF. The CDR3 DNA follows: TGTGCCAGCAGCTTAACCCCTAGCGGGAGCGGAAGAGATACGCAGTATTTT.

The chain carries TRBV20-1 and TRBJ2-5; D may be TRBD2 (5 bases). Germline CDR1 and CDR2: DFQATT and SNEGSKA (reference sequence). The CDR3 sequence is 14 residues long. The V end was cut by 5 bases, the J end by 1 base, with 14 bases between. The CDR3 nucleotides are TGCAGTGCTCAACCCGAGGGCCGCCAAGAGACCCAGTACTTC. Translated, it gives CSAQPEGRQETQYF.

This clonotype showed up just a few times. The V and J genes are TRBV9 and TRBJ1-1; no definite D call. The V gene's germline CDR1 is SGDLS and CDR2 YYNGEE. Trimming shortened V by 0 bases and J by 7 bases, and 10 bases separated the two germline ends. This CDR3 spans 13 amino acids. CDR3 in DNA: TGTGCCAGCAGCGTAGATCCTTCAGTTGAAGCTTTCTTT. This codes for CASSVDPSVEAFF.

This clonotype was counted between two and nine times. The chain uses TRBV7-9 and TRBJ2-1; 7 bases are a match to TRBD1. The J segment lost 5 bases and the V segment lost 5 bases, leaving 6 bases of the junction unmatched. Germline CDR1 and CDR2: SEHNR and FQNEAQ (reference sequence). This CDR3 has 14 amino acids. The CDR3 loop reads CASSPPTGNNEQFF. The DNA of the CDR3 is TGTGCCAGCAGCCCCCCGACAGGGAACAATGAGCAGTTCTTC.

This chain links TRBV7-3 with TRBJ2-2, with no clear D. Germline lookup yields CDR1 SGHTA and CDR2 FQGTGA. The CDR3 extends over 14 amino acids. The V and J ends lost 5 bases and 3 bases respectively, with 10 bases between them. The chain's CDR3 is CASSQGLHTGELFF. CDR3 DNA: TGTGCCAGCAGCCAAGGATTACACACCGGGGAGCTGTTTTTT.

This clonotype was recorded once. The chain combines TRBV6-2 or TRBV6-3 with TRBJ2-2; no firm D call. CDR1 is MNHEY and CDR2 is SVGEGT in the germline V gene. The CDR3 sequence is 16 residues long. V dropped 1 base and J dropped 0 bases, with 9 bases sitting between them. The chain's CDR3 is CASSYYASTNTGELFF. CDR3 coding DNA: TGTGCCAGCAGTTACTACGCTTCCACGAACACCGGGGAGCTGTTTTTT.

Details on this clonotype: Germline and junction disagree at one end, which may indicate a read error. The chain uses TRBV5-6 and TRBJ1-2; D is uncertain. This CDR3 has 13 amino acids. CDR1 is SGHDT, CDR2 YYEEEE, per germline. DNA of the CDR3: TGTGCCAGCAGCTTGGATTCTTCGCCCCGAAACATCTTC. Protein sequence: CASSLDSSPRNIF.

This clonotype was observed a few times. V gene TRBV6-2 or TRBV6-3 combines with J gene TRBJ2-1; 12 nucleotides align to TRBD2. The CDR3 extends over 14 amino acids. Germline trimming cut 11 bases from V and 8 bases from J; bases unmatched to any gene: 10. CDR1 and CDR2 from the germline V gene are MNHEY and SVGEGT. The CDR3 nucleotides are TGTGCCTCACAAGGGGCTAGCGGGAGGGATGAGCAGTTCTTC. Protein sequence: CASQGASGRDEQFF.

This clonotype appeared once. The chain recombines TRBV5-1 with TRBJ2-5; D might be TRBD1 (6 bases). V lost 2 bases to trimming and J lost 3 bases, with 17 bases between them. Germline V gene lookup returns CDR1 SGHRS and CDR2 YFSETQ. The CDR3 covers 16 residues. DNA of the CDR3: TGCGCCAGCAGCTTTTTCTTAGGGGGTCCCGAAGAGACCCAGTACTTC. Translation gives CASSFFLGGPEETQYF.